Included here is one T cell receptor beta chain sequence, with context. This specimen comes from a study of blood T cell repertoires in COVID-19. Per the original methods: Using reference gene primer amplification, nucleated cell counts were estimated. Sequencing used immunoSEQ multiplex PCR; TCRdb keeps in-frame clones, though not all of them. Clonal size and the V and J genes are those of that table, whereas D and trimming came from the DNA. The sample includes approximately 150,000 clones, around nine tenths seen only once; the top ten take 5% to 6%. The TCR comes from a human donor in a cohort sampled during active COVID-19. The sample taken for sequencing was peripheral blood.

CDR3 region: CASSLATSGGYQETQYF. The CDR3 nucleotides are TGTGCCAGCAGCTTAGCGACTAGCGGGGGGTACCAAGAGACCCAGTACTTC. The rearrangement joins TRBV7-6 to TRBJ2-5, with TRBD2 matching over 13 bases. The CDR3 extends over 17 amino acids. Unmatched junction bases numbered 1, after V lost 0 bases and J lost 0 bases. Germline CDR1 SGHVS, CDR2 FNYEAQ.